This T cell receptor (beta chain) was identified in a study of T cell repertoires in cytomegalovirus infection. The V end was cut by 8 bases, the J end by 0 bases, with 5 bases between. The CDR3 covers 12 residues. Germline CDR1 reads ENHRY; CDR2 reads SYGVKD. TCRdb re-called the reads through MiXCR, storing one row per CDR3 protein. The repertoire holds roughly 920,000 distinct CDR3 sequences, with less than 40% as singletons. In its sample, this clonotype was seen a few times. As yet, its antigen is unknown. This TCR came from a human donor in good health (CMV status not recorded). Some clones in this sample may be carry-over from other donors' samples. The sequences come from cultured CD8+ T cells from PBMCs, collected from culture after CMV antigen stimulation. The V call is TRBV10-3, the J call TRBJ1-3; D is undetermined. CDR3 sequence: CAIGPSGNTIYF. CDR3 DNA: TGTGCCATCGGCCCCTCTGGAAACACCATATATTTT.